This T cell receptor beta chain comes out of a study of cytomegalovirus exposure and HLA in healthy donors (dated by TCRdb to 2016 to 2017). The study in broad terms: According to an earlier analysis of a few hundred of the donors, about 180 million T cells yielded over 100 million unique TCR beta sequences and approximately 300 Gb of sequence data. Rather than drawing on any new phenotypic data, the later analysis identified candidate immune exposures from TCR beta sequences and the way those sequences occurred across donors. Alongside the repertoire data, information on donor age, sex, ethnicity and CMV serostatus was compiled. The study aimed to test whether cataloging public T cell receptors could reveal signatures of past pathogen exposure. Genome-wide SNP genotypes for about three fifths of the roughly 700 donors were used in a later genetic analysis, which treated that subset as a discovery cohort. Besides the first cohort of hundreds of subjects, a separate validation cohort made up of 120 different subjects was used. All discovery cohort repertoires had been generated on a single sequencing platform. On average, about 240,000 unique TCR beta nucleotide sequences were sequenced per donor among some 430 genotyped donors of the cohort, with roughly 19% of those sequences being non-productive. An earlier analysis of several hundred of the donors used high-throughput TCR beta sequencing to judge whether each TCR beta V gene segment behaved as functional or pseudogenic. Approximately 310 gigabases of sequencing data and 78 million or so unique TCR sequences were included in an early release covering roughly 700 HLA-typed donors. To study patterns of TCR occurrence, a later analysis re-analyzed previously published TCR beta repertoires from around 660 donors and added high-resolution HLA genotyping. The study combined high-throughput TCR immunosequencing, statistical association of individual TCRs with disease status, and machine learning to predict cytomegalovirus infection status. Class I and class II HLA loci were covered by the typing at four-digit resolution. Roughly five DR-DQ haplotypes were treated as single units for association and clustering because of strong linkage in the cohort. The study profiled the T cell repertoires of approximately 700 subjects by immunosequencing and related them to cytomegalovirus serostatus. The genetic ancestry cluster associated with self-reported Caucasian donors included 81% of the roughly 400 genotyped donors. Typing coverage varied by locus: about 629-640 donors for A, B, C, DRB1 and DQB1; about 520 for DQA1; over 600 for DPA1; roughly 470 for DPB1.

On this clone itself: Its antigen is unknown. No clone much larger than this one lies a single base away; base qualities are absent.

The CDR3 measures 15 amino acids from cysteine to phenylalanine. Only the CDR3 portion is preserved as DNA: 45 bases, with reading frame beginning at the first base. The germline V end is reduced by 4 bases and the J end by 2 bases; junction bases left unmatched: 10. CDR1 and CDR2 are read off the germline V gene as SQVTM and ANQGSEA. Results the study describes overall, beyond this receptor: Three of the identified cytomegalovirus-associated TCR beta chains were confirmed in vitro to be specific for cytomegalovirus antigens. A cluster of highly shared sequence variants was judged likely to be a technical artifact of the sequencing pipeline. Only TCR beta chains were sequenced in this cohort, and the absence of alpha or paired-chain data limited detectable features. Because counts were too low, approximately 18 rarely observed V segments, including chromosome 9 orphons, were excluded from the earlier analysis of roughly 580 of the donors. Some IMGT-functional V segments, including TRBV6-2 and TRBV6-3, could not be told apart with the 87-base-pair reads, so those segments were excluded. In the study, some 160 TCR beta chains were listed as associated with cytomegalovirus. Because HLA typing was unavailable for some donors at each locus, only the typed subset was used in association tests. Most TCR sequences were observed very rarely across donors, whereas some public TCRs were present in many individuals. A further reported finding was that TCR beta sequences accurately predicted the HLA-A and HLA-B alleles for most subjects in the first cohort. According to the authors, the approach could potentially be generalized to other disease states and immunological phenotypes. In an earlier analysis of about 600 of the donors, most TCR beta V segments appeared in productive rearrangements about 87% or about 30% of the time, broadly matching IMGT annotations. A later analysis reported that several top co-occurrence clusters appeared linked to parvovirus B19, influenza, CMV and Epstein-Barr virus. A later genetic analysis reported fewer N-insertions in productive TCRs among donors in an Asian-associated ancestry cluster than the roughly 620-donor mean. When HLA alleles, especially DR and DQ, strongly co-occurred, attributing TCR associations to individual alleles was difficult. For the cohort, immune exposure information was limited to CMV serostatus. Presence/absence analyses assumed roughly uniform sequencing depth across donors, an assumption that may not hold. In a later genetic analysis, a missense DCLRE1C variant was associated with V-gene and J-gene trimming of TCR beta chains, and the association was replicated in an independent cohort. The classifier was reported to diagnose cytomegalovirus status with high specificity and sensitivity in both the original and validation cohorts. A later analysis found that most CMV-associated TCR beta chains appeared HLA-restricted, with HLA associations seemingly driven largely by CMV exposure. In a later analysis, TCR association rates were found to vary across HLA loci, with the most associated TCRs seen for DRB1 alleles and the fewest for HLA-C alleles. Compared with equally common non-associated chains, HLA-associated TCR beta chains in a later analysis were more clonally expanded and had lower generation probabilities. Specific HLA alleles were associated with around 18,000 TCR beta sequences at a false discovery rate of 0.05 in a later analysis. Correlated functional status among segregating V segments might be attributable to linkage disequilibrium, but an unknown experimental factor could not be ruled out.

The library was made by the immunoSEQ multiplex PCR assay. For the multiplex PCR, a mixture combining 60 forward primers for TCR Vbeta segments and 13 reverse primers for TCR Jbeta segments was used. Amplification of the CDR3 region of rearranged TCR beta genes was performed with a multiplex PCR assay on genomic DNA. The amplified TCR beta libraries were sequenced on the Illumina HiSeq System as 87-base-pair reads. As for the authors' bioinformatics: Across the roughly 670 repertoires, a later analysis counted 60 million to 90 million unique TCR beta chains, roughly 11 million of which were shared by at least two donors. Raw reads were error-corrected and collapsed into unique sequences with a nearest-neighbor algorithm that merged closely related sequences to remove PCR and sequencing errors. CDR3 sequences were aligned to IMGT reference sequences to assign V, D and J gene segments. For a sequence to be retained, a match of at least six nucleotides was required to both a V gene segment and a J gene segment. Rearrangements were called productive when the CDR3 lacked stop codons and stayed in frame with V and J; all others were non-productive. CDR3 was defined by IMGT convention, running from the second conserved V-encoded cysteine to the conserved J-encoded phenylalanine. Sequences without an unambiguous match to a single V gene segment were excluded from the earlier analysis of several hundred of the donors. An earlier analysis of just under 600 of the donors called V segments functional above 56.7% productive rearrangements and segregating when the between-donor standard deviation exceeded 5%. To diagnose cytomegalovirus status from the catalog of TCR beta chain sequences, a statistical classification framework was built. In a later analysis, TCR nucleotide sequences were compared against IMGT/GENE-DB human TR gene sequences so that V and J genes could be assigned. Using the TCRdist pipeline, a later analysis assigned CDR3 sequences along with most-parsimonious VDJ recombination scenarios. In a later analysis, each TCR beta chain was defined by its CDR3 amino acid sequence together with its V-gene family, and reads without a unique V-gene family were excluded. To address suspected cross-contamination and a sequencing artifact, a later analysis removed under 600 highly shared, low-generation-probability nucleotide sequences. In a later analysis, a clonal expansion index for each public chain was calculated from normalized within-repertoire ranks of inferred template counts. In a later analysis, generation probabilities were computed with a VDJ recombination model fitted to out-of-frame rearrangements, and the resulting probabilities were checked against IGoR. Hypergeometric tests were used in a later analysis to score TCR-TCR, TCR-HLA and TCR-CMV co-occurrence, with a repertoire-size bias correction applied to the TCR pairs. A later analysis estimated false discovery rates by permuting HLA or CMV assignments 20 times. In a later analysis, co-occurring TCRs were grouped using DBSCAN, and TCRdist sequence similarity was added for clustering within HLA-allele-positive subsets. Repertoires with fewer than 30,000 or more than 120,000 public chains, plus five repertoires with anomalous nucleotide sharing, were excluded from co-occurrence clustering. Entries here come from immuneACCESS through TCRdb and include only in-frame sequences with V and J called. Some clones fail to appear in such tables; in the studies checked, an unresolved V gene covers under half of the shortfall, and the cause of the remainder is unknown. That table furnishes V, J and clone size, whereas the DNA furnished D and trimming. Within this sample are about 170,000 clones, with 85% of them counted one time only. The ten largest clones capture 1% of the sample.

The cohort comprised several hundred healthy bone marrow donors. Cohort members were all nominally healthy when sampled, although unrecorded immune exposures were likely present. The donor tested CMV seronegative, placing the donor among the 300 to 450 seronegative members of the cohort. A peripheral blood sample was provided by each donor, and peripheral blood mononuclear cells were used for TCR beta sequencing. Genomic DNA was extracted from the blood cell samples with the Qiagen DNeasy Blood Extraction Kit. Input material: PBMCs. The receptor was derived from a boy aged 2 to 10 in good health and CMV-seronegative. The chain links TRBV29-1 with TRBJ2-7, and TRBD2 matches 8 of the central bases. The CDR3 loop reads CSVVAGGIKAYEQYF. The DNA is TGCAGCGTTGTTGCGGGAGGTATCAAGGCCTACGAGCAGTACTTC.